The rows below give T cell receptor beta chains drawn from one sample of a study of CD8 T cells in ankylosing spondylitis. TCRdb reanalysed the 5' RACE reads using MiXCR and keeps one entry per CDR3 protein. The sample holds 750,000 to 850,000 distinct CDR3 sequences, 12% seen once. What was sequenced was blood, either unsorted or a sorted T cell fraction (not recorded which). These receptors came from a male donor with ankylosing spondylitis. Both conserved end residues are part of each CDR3. The order of the fields is D gene, V gene, clone size, J gene, CDR3 protein, CDR3 DNA. A D gene is named only where the DNA matches it firmly. Size is omitted from some rows. Given values are once, few, many or a class for expanded clones.

D gene: NA; V gene: TRBV25-1; clone size: NA; J gene: TRBJ1-5; CDR3 protein: CASSEWQDSQAQHF; CDR3 DNA: TGTGCCAGCAGTGAATGGCAGGACTCTCAAGCCCAGCATTTT
D gene: NA; V gene: TRBV20-1; clone size: NA; J gene: TRBJ2-3; CDR3 protein: CSARDVGRDTDTQYF; CDR3 DNA: TGCAGTGCTAGAGATGTTGGGCGGGACACAGATACGCAGTATTTT
D gene: TRBD2; V gene: TRBV18; clone size: few; J gene: TRBJ2-1; CDR3 protein: CASSPFRAGENNNEQFF; CDR3 DNA: TGTGCCAGCTCACCGTTCAGGGCGGGAGAAAATAACAATGAGCAGTTCTTC
D gene: TRBD1; V gene: TRBV20-1; clone size: NA; J gene: TRBJ1-2; CDR3 protein: CSARDLTGDIGGYTF; CDR3 DNA: TGCAGTGCTAGAGATCTAACAGGGGACATCGGTGGCTACACCTTC
D gene: NA; V gene: TRBV6-1; clone size: many; J gene: TRBJ2-6; CDR3 protein: CASSPNRNSGANVLTF; CDR3 DNA: TGTGCCAGCAGTCCTAACAGGAACTCTGGGGCCAACGTCCTGACTTTC
D gene: TRBD1; V gene: TRBV6-5; clone size: NA; J gene: TRBJ1-5; CDR3 protein: CASSYSTGEKPQHF; CDR3 DNA: TGTGCCAGCAGTTACTCTACAGGGGAGAAGCCCCAGCATTTT
D gene: NA; V gene: TRBV20-1; clone size: NA; J gene: TRBJ2-1; CDR3 protein: CSARDWRVSSYNEQFF; CDR3 DNA: TGCAGTGCTAGAGATTGGAGGGTCAGCTCCTACAATGAGCAGTTCTTC
D gene: NA; V gene: TRBV29-1; clone size: few; J gene: TRBJ2-5; CDR3 protein: CTLGIQETQYF; CDR3 DNA: TGCACCCTGGGGATCCAAGAGACCCAGTACTTC
D gene: TRBD2; V gene: TRBV20-1; clone size: few; J gene: TRBJ2-1; CDR3 protein: CSAPTRTSGYNEQFF; CDR3 DNA: TGCAGTGCTCCCACCAGGACTAGCGGATACAATGAGCAGTTCTTC
D gene: NA; V gene: TRBV19; clone size: few; J gene: TRBJ1-5; CDR3 protein: CASSNGQASQPQHF; CDR3 DNA: TGTGCCAGTAGTAACGGGCAGGCGAGTCAGCCCCAGCATTTT
D gene: NA; V gene: TRBV9; clone size: few; J gene: TRBJ1-2; CDR3 protein: CASTSAGSFYGYTF; CDR3 DNA: TGTGCCAGCACCTCAGCAGGGTCTTTCTATGGCTACACCTTC
D gene: NA; V gene: TRBV20-1; clone size: few; J gene: TRBJ2-1; CDR3 protein: CSARRTGRHNEQFF; CDR3 DNA: TGCAGTGCTAGACGCACAGGAAGACACAATGAGCAGTTCTTC
D gene: NA; V gene: TRBV5-1; clone size: NA; J gene: TRBJ1-2; CDR3 protein: CASSTPRGDYGYTF; CDR3 DNA: TGCGCCAGCAGCACCCCAAGGGGGGACTATGGCTACACCTTC
D gene: NA; V gene: TRBV5-1; clone size: NA; J gene: TRBJ2-1; CDR3 protein: CASSLGGGSNEQFF; CDR3 DNA: TGCGCCAGCAGCTTGGGTGGAGGCAGCAATGAGCAGTTCTTC
D gene: NA; V gene: TRBV7-2; clone size: few; J gene: TRBJ2-4; CDR3 protein: CASSSLGADIQYF; CDR3 DNA: TGTGCCAGCAGCTCCCTTGGGGCGGACATTCAGTACTTC
D gene: NA; V gene: TRBV6-2/TRBV6-3; clone size: few; J gene: TRBJ1-2; CDR3 protein: CASSLQEHYGYTF; CDR3 DNA: TGTGCCAGCAGCCTACAGGAACACTATGGCTACACCTTC
D gene: TRBD1; V gene: TRBV3-1; clone size: NA; J gene: TRBJ1-2; CDR3 protein: CASSQGQGIKGYTF; CDR3 DNA: TGTGCCAGCAGCCAAGGACAGGGTATCAAAGGCTACACCTTC
D gene: NA; V gene: TRBV20-1; clone size: few; J gene: TRBJ1-6; CDR3 protein: CSARLSGSYNSPLHF; CDR3 DNA: TGCAGTGCTAGGCTTTCAGGCTCCTATAATTCACCCCTCCACTTT
D gene: NA; V gene: TRBV16; clone size: NA; J gene: TRBJ2-1; CDR3 protein: CASSQYGRGNEQFF; CDR3 DNA: TGTGCCAGCAGCCAATATGGCAGGGGTAATGAGCAGTTCTTC
D gene: NA; V gene: TRBV5-1; clone size: few; J gene: TRBJ1-1; CDR3 protein: CASSLEGSGNEAFF; CDR3 DNA: TGCGCCAGCAGCTTGGAAGGATCCGGCAATGAAGCTTTCTTT
D gene: TRBD1; V gene: TRBV6-1; clone size: few; J gene: TRBJ2-1; CDR3 protein: CASMREGQVGYNEQFF; CDR3 DNA: TGTGCCAGCATGAGGGAAGGACAGGTGGGCTACAATGAGCAGTTCTTC
D gene: NA; V gene: TRBV9; clone size: many; J gene: TRBJ2-3; CDR3 protein: CASSVAWGERTQYF; CDR3 DNA: TGTGCCAGCAGCGTAGCTTGGGGAGAACGAACGCAGTATTTT